This TCR beta chain came from a study of T cell repertoires in cytomegalovirus infection. CDR1 SGHVS and CDR2 FQNEAQ come from the germline V gene. The CDR3 runs to 16 residues. The V segment lost 2 bases and the J segment 7 bases; nucleotides outside the gene matches: 11. TCRdb called the reads again in MiXCR, with one record for every CDR3 protein. This table has about a million distinct CDR3 sequences, around 31% appearing once. In the case of this clonotype: What it binds is unknown.

Sample: cultured CD8+ T cells from PBMCs, taken from culture after CMV antigen stimulation. The clonotype originates from a human donor in good health (CMV status not recorded). Some clones in this sample may be carry-over from other donors' samples. This chain connects TRBV7-8 to TRBJ1-2, with 9 bases matching TRBD1. CDR3 nucleotide sequence: TGTGCCAGCAGCTTATCCTCACAGGGGGCAAGTTTTGGCTACACCTTC. Amino acids: CASSLSSQGASFGYTF.